This is a list of T cell receptor beta chains from one sample in a study of blood T cell repertoires in COVID-19. Here immunoSEQ multiplex PCR was the method, and the copy in TCRdb shows in-frame clones only, minus some. The data hold fewer than 85,000 clones, with more than 75% observed a single time. Sequenced sample: peripheral blood. Receptor source: a human donor in a cohort sampled during active COVID-19. The CDR3 runs from the conserved cysteine through the conserved F or W. Each record gives: J gene, D gene, V gene, clone size, CDR3 protein, CDR3 DNA. The D gene is left open where the match is weak. Size is omitted from some rows. Given values are once, few, many or a class for expanded clones.

TRBJ1-2,.,TRBV6-5,.,CASTSGRVYGYTF,TGTGCCAGCACCTCCGGCAGGGTGTATGGCTACACCTTC
TRBJ2-7,TRBD1,TRBV19,.,CASSAGQGLSYEQYF,TGTGCCAGTAGTGCGGGACAGGGCCTCTCCTACGAGCAGTACTTC
TRBJ1-5,.,TRBV28,few,CASSSEGRGGQPQHF,TGTGCCAGCAGTTCGGAGGGTAGGGGAGGGCAGCCCCAGCATTTT
TRBJ2-4,.,TRBV11-1,.,CASSLVQGQNIQYF,TGTGCCAGCAGCTTAGTGCAGGGGCAAAACATTCAGTACTTC
TRBJ2-5,TRBD1,TRBV2,once,CASRRQGSSETQYF,TGTGCCAGCAGGCGACAGGGGAGTAGCGAGACCCAGTACTTC
TRBJ2-7,.,TRBV6-6,.,CASSPRVAYEQYF,TGTGCCAGCAGTCCCCGGGTCGCCTACGAGCAGTACTTC
TRBJ2-1,.,TRBV2,.,CASSGWQGGYNEQFF,TGTGCCAGCAGTGGATGGCAGGGGGGATACAATGAGCAGTTCTTC
TRBJ2-1,.,TRBV4-1,.,CASSQDIQIISYNEQFF,TGCGCCAGCAGCCAAGATATACAGATTATTTCCTACAATGAGCAGTTCTTC
TRBJ2-1,.,TRBV9,.,CASSVADLYNEQFF,TGTGCCAGCAGCGTAGCCGATCTATACAATGAGCAGTTCTTC
TRBJ2-3,TRBD2,TRBV2,.,CASSSGGDTQYF,TGTGCCAGCAGTTCGGGGGGAGATACGCAGTATTTT
TRBJ1-2,TRBD1,TRBV6-5,once,CASSSTGGALRYTF,TGTGCCAGCAGTTCCACAGGGGGCGCTCTTAGGTACACCTTC
TRBJ1-5,.,TRBV5-1,.,CASSPSAREGSNQPQHF,TGCGCCAGCAGCCCCTCGGCCCGGGAAGGAAGCAATCAGCCCCAGCATTTT
TRBJ1-2,TRBD1,TRBV7-9,few,CASGQGDYGYTF,TGTGCCAGCGGGCAGGGGGACTATGGCTACACCTTC
TRBJ1-1,.,TRBV18,.,CATTKGEGEAFF,TGTGCCACCACCAAGGGGGAGGGTGAAGCTTTCTTT
TRBJ1-1,.,TRBV3-1/TRBV3-2,.,CASSQESRTEAFF,TGTGCCAGCAGCCAAGAAAGCCGGACTGAAGCTTTCTTT
TRBJ2-3,TRBD2,TRBV3-1/TRBV3-2,many,CASSQRGGRTDTQYF,TGTGCCAGCAGCCAACGGGGGGGCCGCACAGATACGCAGTATTTT
TRBJ2-3,.,TRBV20-1,few,CSASLVSTDTQYF,TGCAGTGCTAGTTTAGTAAGCACAGATACGCAGTATTTT
TRBJ1-4,.,TRBV27,.,CASSSRGDEKLFF,TGTGCCAGCAGTTCCCGGGGGGATGAAAAACTGTTTTTT
TRBJ2-5,.,TRBV5-1,.,CASSFGGPQGETQYF,TGCGCCAGCAGCTTTGGAGGTCCCCAAGGAGAGACCCAGTACTTC
TRBJ2-1,TRBD1,TRBV5-1,.,CASSWGQSYNEQFF,TGCGCCAGCAGCTGGGGACAGTCCTACAATGAGCAGTTCTTC
TRBJ1-2,TRBD1,TRBV7-9,.,CASSLAGTGNNYGYTF,TGTGCCAGCAGCTTAGCAGGGACAGGGAATAACTATGGCTACACCTTC
TRBJ1-4,TRBD1,TRBV27,.,CASSPQQGGFEKLFF,TGTGCCAGCAGTCCGCAACAGGGGGGATTTGAAAAACTGTTTTTT
TRBJ2-5,.,TRBV5-5,.,CASTLGGKETQYF,TGTGCCAGCACACTAGGGGGAAAAGAGACCCAGTACTTC
TRBJ2-3,TRBD2,TRBV29-1,.,CSVRASGEITDTQYF,TGCAGCGTTAGAGCCAGCGGGGAGATTACAGATACGCAGTATTTT
TRBJ1-1,TRBD1,TRBV3-1/TRBV3-2,.,CASSDRGTEAFF,TGTGCCAGCAGCGACAGGGGCACTGAAGCTTTCTTT
TRBJ2-1,TRBD2,TRBV5-1,.,CASSLVGSGGAREQFF,TGCGCCAGCAGCTTGGTGGGTAGCGGGGGGGCCAGGGAGCAGTTCTTC
TRBJ2-1,.,TRBV4-1,.,CASSQDPSPNNEQFF,TGCGCCAGCAGCCAAGACCCGAGCCCTAACAATGAGCAGTTCTTC
TRBJ2-6,.,TRBV10-1,once,CASRGLTPGANVLTF,TGCGCCAGCAGGGGACTGACTCCTGGGGCCAACGTCCTGACTTTC
TRBJ1-4,.,TRBV7-2,few,CASSLQWGGDNEKLFF,TGTGCCAGCAGCTTACAGTGGGGGGGAGATAATGAAAAACTGTTTTTT
TRBJ2-4,TRBD1,TRBV18,.,CASSPPLGQGAGNIQYF,TGTGCCAGCTCACCTCCTCTAGGACAGGGGGCGGGGAACATTCAGTACTTC
TRBJ1-6,.,TRBV18,.,CASSPSGNSPLHF,TGTGCCAGCTCACCGTCGGGTAATTCACCCCTCCACTTT
TRBJ2-1,TRBD2,TRBV10-3,.,CAISSASGAYNEQFF,TGTGCCATCAGTTCAGCTAGCGGGGCCTACAATGAGCAGTTCTTC
TRBJ2-1,.,TRBV7-2,once,CASSLGVFNEQFF,TGTGCCAGCAGCTTAGGTGTCTTCAATGAGCAGTTCTTC
TRBJ1-1,TRBD1,TRBV30,.,CAWSSRTGGKNTEAFF,TGTGCCTGGAGTTCGCGGACAGGGGGCAAGAACACTGAAGCTTTCTTT
TRBJ2-7,.,TRBV19,.,CASSIRPGLDEQYF,TGTGCCAGTAGTATACGTCCAGGGCTCGACGAGCAGTACTTC
TRBJ2-1,.,TRBV7-2,few,CASSLGEGGLNNEQFF,TGTGCCAGCAGCTTAGGTGAGGGGGGGCTGAACAATGAGCAGTTCTTC
TRBJ2-1,.,TRBV7-2,.,CASSPGKAVYNEQFF,TGTGCCAGCAGCCCCGGGAAGGCCGTCTACAATGAGCAGTTCTTC
TRBJ2-7,TRBD1,TRBV9,.,CASSAGQISYEQYF,TGTGCCAGCAGCGCGGGACAGATCTCCTACGAGCAGTACTTC
TRBJ1-3,.,TRBV12-5,.,CASAKAGATGNTIYF,TGTGCTAGTGCCAAAGCGGGGGCGACTGGAAACACCATATATTTT
TRBJ2-3,TRBD1,TRBV11-2,.,CASSFDRGRTDTQYF,TGTGCCAGCAGCTTCGACAGGGGGCGTACAGATACGCAGTATTTT
TRBJ2-3,TRBD1,TRBV11-2,.,CASRGDRHGDTQYF,TGTGCCAGCAGAGGGGACAGGCACGGGGATACGCAGTATTTT
TRBJ1-1,.,TRBV29-1,.,CSVKPGNMNTEAFF,TGCAGCGTCAAACCCGGGAACATGAACACTGAAGCTTTCTTT
TRBJ2-5,TRBD1,TRBV9,.,CASSVVGTGVGETQYF,TGTGCCAGCAGCGTAGTGGGGACAGGGGTCGGGGAGACCCAGTACTTC
TRBJ1-4,.,TRBV5-1,.,CASRDIQGLGEKLFF,TGCGCCAGCAGGGACATACAAGGGCTTGGTGAAAAACTGTTTTTT
TRBJ1-2,.,TRBV15,few,CATSRGKGANYGYTF,TGTGCCACCAGCAGAGGAAAGGGGGCTAACTATGGCTACACCTTC
TRBJ1-6,.,TRBV27,.,CASSFLRGTGGGPLHF,TGTGCCAGCAGTTTCCTAAGAGGGACCGGGGGAGGACCCCTCCACTTT
TRBJ1-1,.,TRBV6-6,.,CASRERTSSWLAFF,TGTGCCAGCAGGGAACGGACATCCTCGTGGTTAGCTTTCTTT
TRBJ1-2,.,TRBV11-2,few,CASSPGDGYGYTF,TGTGCCAGCAGCCCGGGGGACGGATATGGCTACACCTTC
TRBJ2-1,TRBD2,TRBV4-2,.,CASSQVGSGAYNEQFF,TGTGCCAGCAGCCAAGTTGGCAGCGGGGCTTACAATGAGCAGTTCTTC
TRBJ1-1,.,TRBV19,.,CASSMRQGQGYTEAFF,TGTGCCAGTAGTATGCGGCAGGGGCAGGGCTACACTGAAGCTTTCTTT
TRBJ1-2,TRBD1,TRBV10-3,.,CAISAWTGGNYGYTF,TGTGCCATCAGTGCGTGGACAGGGGGCAACTATGGCTACACCTTC
TRBJ1-3,.,TRBV3-1/TRBV3-2,.,CASSRREGPGNTIYF,TGTGCCAGCAGCCGAAGGGAGGGTCCTGGAAACACCATATATTTT
TRBJ1-5,TRBD1,TRBV19,.,CASSRGLGWNQPQHF,TGTGCCAGTAGCAGGGGGCTGGGATGGAATCAGCCCCAGCATTTT
TRBJ2-3,TRBD1,TRBV2,.,CASRLDRGGDTQYF,TGTGCCAGCAGACTCGACAGGGGGGGAGATACGCAGTATTTT